One and the same sample provided the 2 T cell receptor beta chains below, sequenced in a study of cytomegalovirus exposure and HLA in healthy donors. PCR primers comprised 60 Vbeta and 13 Jbeta primers. Sequencing used immunoSEQ multiplex PCR; TCRdb keeps in-frame clones, though not all of them. The top ten clones hold over 5% of a sample with some 150,000 clones, 80% of them seen once. The material sequenced was PBMCs. These receptors all stem from a woman between 40 and 55 years old in good health and CMV-seropositive.

V gene TRBV10-3 combines with J gene TRBJ2-1; 10 bases align to TRBD2. V gave up 10 bases and J gave up 2 bases; unmatched junction bases: 17. The CDR3 sequence is 18 residues long. The germline V gene encodes CDR1 ENHRY and CDR2 SYGVKD. The CDR3 DNA follows: TGTGCCAGCCGGGACAGACCTTGGACTAGCGGTACCTACAATGAGCAGTTCTTC. Protein: CASRDRPWTSGTYNEQFF.

The CDR3 DNA follows: TGTGCCAGCAGTAGCGGGAGAACTCCAGATACGCAGTATTTT. It specifies CASSSGRTPDTQYF. The chain links TRBV28 to TRBJ2-3; 8 nucleotides line up with TRBD2. CDR1 is MDHEN, CDR2 SYDVKM, per germline. This CDR3 has 14 residues. V lost 5 bases, J lost 4 bases, and 5 bases stayed unmatched.